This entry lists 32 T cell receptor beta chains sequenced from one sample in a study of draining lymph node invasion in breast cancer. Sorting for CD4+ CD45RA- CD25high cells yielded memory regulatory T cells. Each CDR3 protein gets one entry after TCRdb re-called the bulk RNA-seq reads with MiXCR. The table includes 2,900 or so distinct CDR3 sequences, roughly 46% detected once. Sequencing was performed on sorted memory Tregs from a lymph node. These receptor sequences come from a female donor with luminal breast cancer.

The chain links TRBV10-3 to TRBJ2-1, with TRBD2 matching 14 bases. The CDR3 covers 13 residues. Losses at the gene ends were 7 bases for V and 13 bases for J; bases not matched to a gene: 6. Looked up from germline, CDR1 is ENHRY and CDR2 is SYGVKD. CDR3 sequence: CAITGLAGADQFF. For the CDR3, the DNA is TGTGCCATCACGGGACTAGCGGGGGCCGACCAGTTCTTC.

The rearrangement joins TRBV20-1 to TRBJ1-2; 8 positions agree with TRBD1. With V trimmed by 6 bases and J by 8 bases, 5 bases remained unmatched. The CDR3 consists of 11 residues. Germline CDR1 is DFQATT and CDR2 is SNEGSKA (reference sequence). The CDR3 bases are TGCAGTGCCTCGACAGGGGTGGGCTACACCTTC. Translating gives CSASTGVGYTF.

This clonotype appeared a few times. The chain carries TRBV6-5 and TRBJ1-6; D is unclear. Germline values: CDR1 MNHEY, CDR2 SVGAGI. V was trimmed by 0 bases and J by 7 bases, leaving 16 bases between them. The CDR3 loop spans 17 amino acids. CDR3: CASSYSAGGHRNSPLHF. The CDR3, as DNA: TGTGCCAGCAGTTACTCAGCGGGAGGGCACCGAAATTCACCCCTCCACTTT.

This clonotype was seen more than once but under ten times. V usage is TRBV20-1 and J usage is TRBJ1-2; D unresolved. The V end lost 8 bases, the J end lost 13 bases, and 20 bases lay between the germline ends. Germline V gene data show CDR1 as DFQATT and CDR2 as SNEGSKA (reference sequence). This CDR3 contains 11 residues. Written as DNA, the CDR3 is TGCAGTCGCCGACTCCTTAGTTCTAGCACCTTC. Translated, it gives CSRRLLSSSTF.

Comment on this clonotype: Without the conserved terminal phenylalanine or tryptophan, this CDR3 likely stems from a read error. As DNA, the CDR3 is TGTGCCAGTCAGCAGCTAAATCAGCCCCAGCATGTT. It encodes CASQQLNQPQHV. The chain uses TRBV19 and TRBJ1-5; D is uncertain. This CDR3 contains 12 residues. Germline lookup yields CDR1 LNHDA and CDR2 SQIVND (reference sequence). V was cut by 8 bases and J by 4 bases, with 9 bases left in between.

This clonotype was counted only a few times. The CDR3 loop reads CAIRGQADSNQPQHF. The CDR3 region has the DNA TGTGCCATCAGGGGACAGGCCGATAGCAATCAGCCCCAGCATTTT. The rearrangement joins TRBV10-3 to TRBJ1-5; 8 nucleotides agree with TRBD1. Germline V lookup: CDR1 ENHRY, CDR2 SYGVKD. V lost 6 bases to trimming and J lost 0 bases; unmatched junction nucleotides: 4. The CDR3 contains 15 residues.

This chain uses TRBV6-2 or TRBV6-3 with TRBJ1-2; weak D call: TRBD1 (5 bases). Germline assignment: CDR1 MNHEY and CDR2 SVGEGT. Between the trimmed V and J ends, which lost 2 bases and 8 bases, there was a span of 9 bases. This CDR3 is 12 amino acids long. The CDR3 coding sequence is TGTGCCAGCAGTTACGATAGGGGCGGCTACACCTTC. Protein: CASSYDRGGYTF.

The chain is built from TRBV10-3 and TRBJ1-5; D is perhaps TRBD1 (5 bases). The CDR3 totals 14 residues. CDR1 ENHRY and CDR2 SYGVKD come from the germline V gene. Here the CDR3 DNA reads TGTGCTACGGCCGCAGGGACGGGTAATCAGCCCCAGCATTTT. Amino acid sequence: CATAAGTGNQPQHF.

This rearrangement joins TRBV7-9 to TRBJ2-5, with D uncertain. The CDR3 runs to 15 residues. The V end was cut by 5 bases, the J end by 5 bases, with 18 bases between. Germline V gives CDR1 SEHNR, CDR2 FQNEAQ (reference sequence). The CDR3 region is CASSPAKATEETQYF. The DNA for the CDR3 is TGTGCCAGCAGCCCAGCCAAGGCCACCGAGGAGACCCAGTACTTC.

Here the CDR3 DNA reads TGCGCCAGCAGCTTAGCGGGAGGGCTCTACAATGAGCAGTTCTTC. Encoded protein: CASSLAGGLYNEQFF. The J gene is TRBJ2-1, the V gene TRBV5-1; 10 nucleotides match TRBD2. Looked up from germline, CDR1 is SGHRS and CDR2 is YFSETQ. The CDR3 runs 15 residues. V was clipped by 2 bases and J by 3 bases; unmatched bases: 2.

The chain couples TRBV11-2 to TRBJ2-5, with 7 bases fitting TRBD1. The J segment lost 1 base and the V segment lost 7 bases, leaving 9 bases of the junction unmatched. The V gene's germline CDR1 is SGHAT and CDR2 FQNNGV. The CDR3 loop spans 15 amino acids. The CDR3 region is CASNRDSLGQETQYF. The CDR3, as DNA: TGTGCCAGCAACCGGGACAGCTTAGGCCAAGAGACCCAGTACTTC.

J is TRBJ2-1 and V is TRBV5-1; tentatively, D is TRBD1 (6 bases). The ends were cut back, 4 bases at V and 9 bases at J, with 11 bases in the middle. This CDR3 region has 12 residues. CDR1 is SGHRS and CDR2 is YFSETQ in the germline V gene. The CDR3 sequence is CASSVLGGEQFF. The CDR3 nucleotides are TGCGCCAGCAGCGTACTAGGGGGTGAGCAGTTCTTC.

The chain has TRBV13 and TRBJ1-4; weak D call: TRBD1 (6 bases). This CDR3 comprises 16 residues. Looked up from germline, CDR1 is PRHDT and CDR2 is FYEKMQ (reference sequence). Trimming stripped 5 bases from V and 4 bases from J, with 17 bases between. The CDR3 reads CASSDAAGANNEKLFF. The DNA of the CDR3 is TGTGCCAGCAGCGACGCGGCGGGGGCAAATAATGAAAAACTGTTTTTT. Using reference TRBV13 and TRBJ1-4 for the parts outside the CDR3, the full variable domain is AAGVIQSPRHLIKEKRETATLKCYPIPRHDTVYWYQQGPGQDPQFLISFYEKMQSDKGSIPDRFSAQQFSDYHSELNMSSLELGDSALYFCASSDAAGANNEKLFFGSGTQLSVL.

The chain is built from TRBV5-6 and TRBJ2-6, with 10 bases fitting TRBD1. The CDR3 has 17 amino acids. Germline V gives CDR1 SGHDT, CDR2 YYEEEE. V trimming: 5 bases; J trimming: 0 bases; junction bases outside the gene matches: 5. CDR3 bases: TGTGCCAGCAGACCGACAGGGGGCGGCTCTGGGGCCAACGTCCTGACTTTC. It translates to CASRPTGGGSGANVLTF.

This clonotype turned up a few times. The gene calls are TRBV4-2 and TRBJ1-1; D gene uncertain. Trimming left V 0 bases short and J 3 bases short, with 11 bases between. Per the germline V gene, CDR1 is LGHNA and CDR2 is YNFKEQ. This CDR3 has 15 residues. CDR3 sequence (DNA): TGTGCCAGCAGCCAAGATCTAAGGCAGGACACTGAAGCTTTCTTT. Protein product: CASSQDLRQDTEAFF.

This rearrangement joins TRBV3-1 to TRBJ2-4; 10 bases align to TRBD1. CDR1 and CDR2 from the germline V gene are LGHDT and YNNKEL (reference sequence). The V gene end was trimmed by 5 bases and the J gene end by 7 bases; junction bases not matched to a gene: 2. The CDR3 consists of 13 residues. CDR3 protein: CASSLGQGNIQYF. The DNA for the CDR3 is TGTGCCAGCAGCTTGGGACAGGGGAACATTCAGTACTTC.

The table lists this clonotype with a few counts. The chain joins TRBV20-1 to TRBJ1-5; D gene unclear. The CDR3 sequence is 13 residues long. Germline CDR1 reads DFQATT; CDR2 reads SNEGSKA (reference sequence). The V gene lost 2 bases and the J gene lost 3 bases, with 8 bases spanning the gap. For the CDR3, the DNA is TGCAGTGCTAGATCCGGAATCAATCAGCCCCAGCATTTT. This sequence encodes CSARSGINQPQHF.

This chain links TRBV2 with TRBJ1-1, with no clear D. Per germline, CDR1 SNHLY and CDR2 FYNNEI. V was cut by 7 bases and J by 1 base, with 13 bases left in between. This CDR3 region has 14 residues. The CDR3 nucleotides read TGTGCCAGCAAACCAGGAGAGGGGAACACTGAAGCTTTCTTT. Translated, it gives CASKPGEGNTEAFF.

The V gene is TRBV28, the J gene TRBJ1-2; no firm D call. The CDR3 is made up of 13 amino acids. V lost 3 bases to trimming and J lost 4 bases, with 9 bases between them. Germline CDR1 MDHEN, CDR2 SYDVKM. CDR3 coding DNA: TGTGCCAGCAGTTTGGAGGGTGGCTATGGCTACACCTTC. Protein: CASSLEGGYGYTF.

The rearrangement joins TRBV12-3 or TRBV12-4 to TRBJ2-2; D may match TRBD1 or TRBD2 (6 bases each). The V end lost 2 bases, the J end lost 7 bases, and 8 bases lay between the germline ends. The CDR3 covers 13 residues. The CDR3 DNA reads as TGTGCCAGCAGTTTAAAGGGGGGCGGGGAGCTGTTTTTT. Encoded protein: CASSLKGGGELFF.

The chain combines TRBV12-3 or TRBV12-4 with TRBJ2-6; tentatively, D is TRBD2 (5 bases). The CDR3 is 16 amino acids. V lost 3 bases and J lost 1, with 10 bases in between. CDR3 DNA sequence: TGTGCCAGCAGTTTCGGTACGGGGTCTGGGGCCAACGTCCTGACTTTC. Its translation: CASSFGTGSGANVLTF.

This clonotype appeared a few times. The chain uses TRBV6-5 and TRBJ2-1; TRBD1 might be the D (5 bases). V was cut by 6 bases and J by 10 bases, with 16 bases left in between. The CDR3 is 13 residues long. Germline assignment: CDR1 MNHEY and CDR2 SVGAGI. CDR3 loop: CASSLAAWGEQFF. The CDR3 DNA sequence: TGTGCCAGCAGCCTGGCGGCGTGGGGCGAGCAGTTCTTC.

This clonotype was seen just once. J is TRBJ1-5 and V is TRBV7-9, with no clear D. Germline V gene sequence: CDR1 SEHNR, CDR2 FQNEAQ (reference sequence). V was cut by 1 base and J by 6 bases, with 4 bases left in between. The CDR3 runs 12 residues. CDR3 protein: CASSLGSQPQHF. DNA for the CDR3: TGTGCCAGCAGCTTAGGGTCTCAGCCCCAGCATTTT.

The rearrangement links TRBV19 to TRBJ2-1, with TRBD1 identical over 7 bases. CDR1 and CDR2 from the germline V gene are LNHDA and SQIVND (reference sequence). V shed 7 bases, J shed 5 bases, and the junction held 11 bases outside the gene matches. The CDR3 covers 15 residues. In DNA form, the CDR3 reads TGTGCCAGTACCCTCGGGACAGCTATAGACAATGAGCAGTTCTTC. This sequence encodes CASTLGTAIDNEQFF.

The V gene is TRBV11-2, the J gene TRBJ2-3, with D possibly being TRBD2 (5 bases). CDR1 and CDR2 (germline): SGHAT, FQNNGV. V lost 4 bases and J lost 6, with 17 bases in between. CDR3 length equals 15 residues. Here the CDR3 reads CASSSDAGPQDTQYF. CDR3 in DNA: TGTGCCAGCAGCTCGGACGCGGGCCCGCAGGATACGCAGTATTTT. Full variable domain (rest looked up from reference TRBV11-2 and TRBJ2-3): EAGVAQSPRYKIIEKRQSVAFWCNPISGHATLYWYQQILGQGPKLLIQFQNNGVVDDSQLPKDRFSAERLKGVDSTLKIQPAKLEDSAVYLCASSSDAGPQDTQYFGPGTRLTVL.

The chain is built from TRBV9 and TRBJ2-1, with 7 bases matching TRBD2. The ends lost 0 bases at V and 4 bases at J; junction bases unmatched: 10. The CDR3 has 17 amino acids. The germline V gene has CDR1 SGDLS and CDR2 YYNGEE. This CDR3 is CASSVGGPGGGYNEQFF. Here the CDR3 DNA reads TGTGCCAGCAGCGTAGGAGGCCCGGGGGGTGGGTACAATGAGCAGTTCTTC.

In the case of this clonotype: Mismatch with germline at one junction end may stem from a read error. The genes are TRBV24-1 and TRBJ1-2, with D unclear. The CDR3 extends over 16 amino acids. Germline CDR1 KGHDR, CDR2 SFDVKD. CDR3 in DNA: TGTGCCATCAGTGATTCGGTCGGAGGCCAGCCCTATGGCTACACCTTC. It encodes CAISDSVGGQPYGYTF.

The DNA for the CDR3 is TGTGCCAGCAGCTCCGCCGGGGGAGGGGACTATGGCTACACCTTC. Translated, it gives CASSSAGGGDYGYTF. The V gene is TRBV7-2, the J gene TRBJ1-2; D might be TRBD1 (5 bases). V lost 4 bases and J 3 bases, leaving 15 bases between the germline ends. The CDR3 sequence is 15 residues long. Germline V lookup: CDR1 SGHTA, CDR2 FQGNSA.

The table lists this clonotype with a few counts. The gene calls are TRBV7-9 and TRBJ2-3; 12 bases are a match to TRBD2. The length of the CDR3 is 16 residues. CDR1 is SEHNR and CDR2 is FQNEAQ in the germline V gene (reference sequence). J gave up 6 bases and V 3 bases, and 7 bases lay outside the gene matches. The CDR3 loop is CASSFTLAGGPDTQYF. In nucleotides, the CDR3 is TGTGCCAGCAGCTTTACCCTAGCGGGAGGGCCGGATACGCAGTATTTT.

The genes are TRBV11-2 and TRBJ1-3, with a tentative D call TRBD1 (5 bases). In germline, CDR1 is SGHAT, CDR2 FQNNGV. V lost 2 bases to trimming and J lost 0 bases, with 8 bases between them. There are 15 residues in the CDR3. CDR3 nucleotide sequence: TGTGCCAGCAGCTTATTAGGGGACTCTGGAAACACCATATATTTT. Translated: CASSLLGDSGNTIYF. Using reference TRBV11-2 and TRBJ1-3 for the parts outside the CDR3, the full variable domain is EAGVAQSPRYKIIEKRQSVAFWCNPISGHATLYWYQQILGQGPKLLIQFQNNGVVDDSQLPKDRFSAERLKGVDSTLKIQPAKLEDSAVYLCASSLLGDSGNTIYFGEGSWLTVV.

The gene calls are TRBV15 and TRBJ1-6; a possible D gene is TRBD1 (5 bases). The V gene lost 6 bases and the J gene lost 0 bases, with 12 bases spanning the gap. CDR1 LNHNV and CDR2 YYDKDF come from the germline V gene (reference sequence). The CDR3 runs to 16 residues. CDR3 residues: CATSWGTSSYNSPLHF. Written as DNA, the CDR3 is TGTGCCACCAGTTGGGGGACTAGCTCCTATAATTCACCCCTCCACTTT.

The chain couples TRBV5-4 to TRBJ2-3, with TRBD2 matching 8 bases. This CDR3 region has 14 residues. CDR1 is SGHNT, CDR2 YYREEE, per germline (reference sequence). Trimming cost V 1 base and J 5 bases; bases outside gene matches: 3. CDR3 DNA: TGTGCCAGCAGCTTGTACGCGGGAGGAGATACGCAGTATTTT. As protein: CASSLYAGGDTQYF.